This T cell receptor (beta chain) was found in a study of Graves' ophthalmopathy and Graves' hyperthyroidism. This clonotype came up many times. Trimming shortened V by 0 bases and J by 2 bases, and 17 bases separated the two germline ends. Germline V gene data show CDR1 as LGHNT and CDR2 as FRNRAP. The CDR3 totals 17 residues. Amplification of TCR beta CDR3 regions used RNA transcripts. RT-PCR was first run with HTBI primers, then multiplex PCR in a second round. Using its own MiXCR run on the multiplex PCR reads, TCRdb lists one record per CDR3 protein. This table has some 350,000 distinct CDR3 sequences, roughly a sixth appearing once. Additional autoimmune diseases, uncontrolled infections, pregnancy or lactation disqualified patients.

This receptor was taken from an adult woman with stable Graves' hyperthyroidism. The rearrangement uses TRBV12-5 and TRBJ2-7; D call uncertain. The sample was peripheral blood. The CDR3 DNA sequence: TGTGCTAGTGGTTTGGTAAGAGTCCCCGGGCCTACCTACGAGCAGTACTTC. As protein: CASGLVRVPGPTYEQYF.